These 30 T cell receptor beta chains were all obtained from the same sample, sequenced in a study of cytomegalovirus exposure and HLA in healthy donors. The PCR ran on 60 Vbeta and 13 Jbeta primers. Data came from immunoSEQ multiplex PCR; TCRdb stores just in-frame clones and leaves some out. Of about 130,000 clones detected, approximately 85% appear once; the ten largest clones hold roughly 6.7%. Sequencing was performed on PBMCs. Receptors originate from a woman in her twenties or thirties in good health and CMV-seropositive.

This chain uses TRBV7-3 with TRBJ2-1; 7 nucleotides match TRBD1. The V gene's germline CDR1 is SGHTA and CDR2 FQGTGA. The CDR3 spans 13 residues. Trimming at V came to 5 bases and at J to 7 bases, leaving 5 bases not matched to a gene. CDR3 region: CASSPDRTNEQFF. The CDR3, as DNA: TGTGCCAGCAGCCCGGACAGGACGAATGAGCAGTTCTTC.

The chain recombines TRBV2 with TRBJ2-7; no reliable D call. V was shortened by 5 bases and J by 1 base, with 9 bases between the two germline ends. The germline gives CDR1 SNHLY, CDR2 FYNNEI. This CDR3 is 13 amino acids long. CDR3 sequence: CASSSLPSYEQYF. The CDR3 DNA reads TGTGCCAGCAGTAGTCTACCTTCCTACGAGCAGTACTTC.

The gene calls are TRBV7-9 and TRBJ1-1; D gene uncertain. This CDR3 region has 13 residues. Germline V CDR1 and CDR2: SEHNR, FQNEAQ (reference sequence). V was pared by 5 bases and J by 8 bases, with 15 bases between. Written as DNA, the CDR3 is TGTGCCAGCAGCCCGGGAAAGACCGGGGAAGCTTTCTTT. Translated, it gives CASSPGKTGEAFF.

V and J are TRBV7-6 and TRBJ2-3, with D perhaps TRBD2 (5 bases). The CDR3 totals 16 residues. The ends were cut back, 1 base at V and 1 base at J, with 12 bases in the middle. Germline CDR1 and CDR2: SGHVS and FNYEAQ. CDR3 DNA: TGTGCCAGCAGCTTAGGAGGGCGGGCGCGCACAGATACGCAGTATTTT. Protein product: CASSLGGRARTDTQYF.

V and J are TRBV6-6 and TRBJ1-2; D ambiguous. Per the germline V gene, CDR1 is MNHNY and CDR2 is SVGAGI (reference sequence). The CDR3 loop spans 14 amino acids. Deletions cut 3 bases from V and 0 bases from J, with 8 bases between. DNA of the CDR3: TGTGCCAGCAGTTATTGGAGTTCTAACTATGGCTACACCTTC. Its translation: CASSYWSSNYGYTF.

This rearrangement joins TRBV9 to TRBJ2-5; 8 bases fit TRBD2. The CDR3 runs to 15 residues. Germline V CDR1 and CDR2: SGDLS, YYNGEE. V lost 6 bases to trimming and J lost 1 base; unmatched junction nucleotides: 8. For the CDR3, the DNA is TGTGCCAGCAACGGAGCGGGGGTACTCCAAGAGACCCAGTACTTC. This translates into CASNGAGVLQETQYF.

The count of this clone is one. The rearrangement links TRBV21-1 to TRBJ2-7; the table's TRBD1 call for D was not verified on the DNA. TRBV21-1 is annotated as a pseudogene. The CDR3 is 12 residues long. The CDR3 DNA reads TGTGCCAGCAGGGACAGGGGCTACGAGCAGTACTTC. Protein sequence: CASRDRGYEQYF.

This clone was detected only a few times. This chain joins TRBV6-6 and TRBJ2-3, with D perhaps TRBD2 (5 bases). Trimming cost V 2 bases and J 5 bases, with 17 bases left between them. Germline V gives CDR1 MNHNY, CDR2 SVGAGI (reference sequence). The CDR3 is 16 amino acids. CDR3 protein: CASSYPRDKRGDTQYF. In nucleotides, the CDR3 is TGTGCCAGCAGTTACCCCCGGGATAAGCGAGGAGATACGCAGTATTTT.

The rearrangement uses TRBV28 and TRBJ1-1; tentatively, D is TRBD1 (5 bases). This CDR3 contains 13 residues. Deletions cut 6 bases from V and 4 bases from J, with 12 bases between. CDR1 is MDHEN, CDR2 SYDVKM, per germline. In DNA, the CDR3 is TGTGCCAGCAGCCCCACAGGCTTCACTGAAGCTTTCTTT. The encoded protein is CASSPTGFTEAFF.

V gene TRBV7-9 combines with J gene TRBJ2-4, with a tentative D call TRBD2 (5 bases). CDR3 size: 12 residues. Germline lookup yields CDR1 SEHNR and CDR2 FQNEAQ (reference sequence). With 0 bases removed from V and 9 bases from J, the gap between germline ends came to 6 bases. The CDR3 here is CASSLAGSIQYF. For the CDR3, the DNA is TGTGCCAGCAGCTTAGCGGGGAGCATTCAGTACTTC.

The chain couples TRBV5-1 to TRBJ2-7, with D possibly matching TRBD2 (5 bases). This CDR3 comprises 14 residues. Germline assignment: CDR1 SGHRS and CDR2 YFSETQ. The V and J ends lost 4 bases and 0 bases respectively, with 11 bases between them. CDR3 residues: CASSLSEGSYEQYF. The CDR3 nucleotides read TGCGCCAGCAGCCTTAGCGAGGGCTCCTACGAGCAGTACTTC.

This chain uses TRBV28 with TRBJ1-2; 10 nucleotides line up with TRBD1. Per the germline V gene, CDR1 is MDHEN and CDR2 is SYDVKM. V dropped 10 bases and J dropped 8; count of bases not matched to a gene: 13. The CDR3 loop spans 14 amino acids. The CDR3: CAIPGGTGVGGYTF. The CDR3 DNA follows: TGTGCCATCCCTGGGGGGACAGGGGTAGGAGGCTACACCTTC.

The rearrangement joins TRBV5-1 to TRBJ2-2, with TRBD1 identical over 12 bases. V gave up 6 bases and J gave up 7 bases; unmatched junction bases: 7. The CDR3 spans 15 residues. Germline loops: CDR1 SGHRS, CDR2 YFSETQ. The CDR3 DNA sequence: TGCGCCAGCACCTCCGGGACAGGGGGCGGCGGGGAGCTGTTTTTT. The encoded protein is CASTSGTGGGGELFF.

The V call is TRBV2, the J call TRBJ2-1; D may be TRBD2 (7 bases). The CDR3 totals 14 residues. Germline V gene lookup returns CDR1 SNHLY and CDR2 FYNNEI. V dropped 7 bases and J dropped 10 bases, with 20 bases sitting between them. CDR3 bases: TGTGCCAGCACCCGGGAGGCAGGGGACGGCGAGCAGTTCTTC. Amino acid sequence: CASTREAGDGEQFF.

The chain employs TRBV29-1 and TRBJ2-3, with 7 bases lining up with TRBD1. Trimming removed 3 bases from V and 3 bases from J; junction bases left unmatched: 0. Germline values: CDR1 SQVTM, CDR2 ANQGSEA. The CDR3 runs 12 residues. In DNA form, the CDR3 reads TGCAGCGTTGAGACAGGGACAGATACGCAGTATTTT. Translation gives CSVETGTDTQYF.

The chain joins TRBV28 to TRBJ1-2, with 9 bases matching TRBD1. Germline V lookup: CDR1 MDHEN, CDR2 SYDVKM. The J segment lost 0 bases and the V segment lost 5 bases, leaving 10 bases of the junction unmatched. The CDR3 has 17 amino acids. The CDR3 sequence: CASSRTGGMGANYGYTF. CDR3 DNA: TGTGCCAGCAGTAGAACAGGGGGCATGGGAGCTAACTATGGCTACACCTTC.

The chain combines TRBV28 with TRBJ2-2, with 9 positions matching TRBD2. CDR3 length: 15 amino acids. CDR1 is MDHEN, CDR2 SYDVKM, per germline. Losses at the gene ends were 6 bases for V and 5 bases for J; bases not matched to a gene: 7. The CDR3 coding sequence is TGTGCCAGCAGCATAGGGCGGGGGGGGACCGGGGAGCTGTTTTTT. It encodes CASSIGRGGTGELFF.

In nucleotides, the CDR3 is TGTGCCAGCACCCGTTTTGGGACAGTCTACGAGCAGTACTTC. Its protein is CASTRFGTVYEQYF. The rearrangement joins TRBV2 to TRBJ2-7, with 7 bases aligning to TRBD1. The CDR3 is 14 residues long. The V and J ends lost 7 bases and 3 bases, in that order; junction bases with no gene match: 9. The germline V gene has CDR1 SNHLY and CDR2 FYNNEI.

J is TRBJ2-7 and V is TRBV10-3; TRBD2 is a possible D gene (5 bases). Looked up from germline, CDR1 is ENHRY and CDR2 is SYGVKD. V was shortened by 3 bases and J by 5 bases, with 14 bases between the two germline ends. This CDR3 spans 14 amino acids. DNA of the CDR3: TGTGCCATCAGTGACGGAGGACTTTCCAACGAGCAGTACTTC. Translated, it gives CAISDGGLSNEQYF.

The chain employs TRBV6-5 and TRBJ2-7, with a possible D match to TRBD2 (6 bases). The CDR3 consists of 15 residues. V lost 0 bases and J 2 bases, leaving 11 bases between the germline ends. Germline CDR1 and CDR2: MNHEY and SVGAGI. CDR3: CASSYSEGRTYEQYF. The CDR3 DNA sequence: TGTGCCAGCAGTTACTCGGAGGGACGTACCTACGAGCAGTACTTC.

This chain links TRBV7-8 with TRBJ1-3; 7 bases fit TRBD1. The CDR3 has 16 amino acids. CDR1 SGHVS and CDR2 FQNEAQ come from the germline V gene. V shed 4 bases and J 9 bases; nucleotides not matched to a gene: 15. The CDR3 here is CASSSAPGGSGGTIYF. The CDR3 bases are TGTGCCAGCAGCTCCGCCCCAGGGGGGAGTGGGGGCACCATATATTTT.

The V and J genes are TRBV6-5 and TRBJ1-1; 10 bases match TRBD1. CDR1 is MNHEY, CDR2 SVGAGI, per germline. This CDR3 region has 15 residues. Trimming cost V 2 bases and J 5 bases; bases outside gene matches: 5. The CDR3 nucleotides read TGTGCCAGCAGTTACCCGACAGGGGGCGGAACTGAAGCTTTCTTT. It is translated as CASSYPTGGGTEAFF.

The DNA for the CDR3 is TGTGCCAGCAGAACCGGGACAGGGGATCAGCCCCAGCATTTT. Residues: CASRTGTGDQPQHF. The chain joins TRBV28 to TRBJ1-5; the match to TRBD1 covers 10 bases. The V gene end was trimmed by 6 bases and the J gene end by 5 bases; junction bases not matched to a gene: 4. This CDR3 has 14 amino acids. CDR1 and CDR2 (germline): MDHEN, SYDVKM.

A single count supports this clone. CDR3 region: CASSELSGDEKLFF. The CDR3 nucleotides read TGTGCCAGCAGTGAATTATCGGGTGACGAAAAACTGTTTTTT. The rearrangement uses TRBV6-1 and TRBJ1-4; no clear D. The ends were cut back, 2 bases at V and 8 bases at J, with 12 bases in the middle. The CDR3 sequence is 14 residues long. Looked up from germline, CDR1 is MNHNS and CDR2 is SASEGT.

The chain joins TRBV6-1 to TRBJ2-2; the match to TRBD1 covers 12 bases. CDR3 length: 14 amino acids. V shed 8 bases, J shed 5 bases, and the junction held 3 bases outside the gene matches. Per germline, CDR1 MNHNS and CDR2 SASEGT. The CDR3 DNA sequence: TGTGCCAGCGGGGACAGGGGGCTTACCGGGGAGCTGTTTTTT. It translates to CASGDRGLTGELFF.

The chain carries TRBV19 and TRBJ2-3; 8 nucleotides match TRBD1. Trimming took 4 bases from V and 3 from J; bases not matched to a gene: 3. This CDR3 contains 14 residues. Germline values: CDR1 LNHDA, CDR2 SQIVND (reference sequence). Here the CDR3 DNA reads TGTGCCAGTAGTAGAGGACAGGGTACAGATACGCAGTATTTT. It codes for CASSRGQGTDTQYF.

The CDR3 nucleotides read TGTGCCAGCAGCCAAGAATCGGGTGTAAGAGAGACCCAGTACTTC. Translating gives CASSQESGVRETQYF. The chain has TRBV4-2 and TRBJ2-5, with D unclear. Germline V gene data show CDR1 as LGHNA and CDR2 as YNFKEQ. V dropped 0 bases and J dropped 4 bases, with 12 bases sitting between them. The CDR3 totals 15 residues.

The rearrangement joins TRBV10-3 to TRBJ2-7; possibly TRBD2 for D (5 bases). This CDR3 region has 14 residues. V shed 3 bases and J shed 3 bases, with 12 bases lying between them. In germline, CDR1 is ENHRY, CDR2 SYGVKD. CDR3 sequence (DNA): TGTGCCATCAGTGACCCGAGGGCGGTCTACGAGCAGTACTTC. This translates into CAISDPRAVYEQYF.

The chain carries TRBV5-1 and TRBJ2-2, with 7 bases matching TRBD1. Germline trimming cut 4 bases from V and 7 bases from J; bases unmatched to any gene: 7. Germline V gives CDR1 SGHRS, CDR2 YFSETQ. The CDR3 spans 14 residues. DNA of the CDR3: TGCGCCAGCAGCGTTCAGGGGGAAGGCGGGGAGCTGTTTTTT. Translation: CASSVQGEGGELFF.

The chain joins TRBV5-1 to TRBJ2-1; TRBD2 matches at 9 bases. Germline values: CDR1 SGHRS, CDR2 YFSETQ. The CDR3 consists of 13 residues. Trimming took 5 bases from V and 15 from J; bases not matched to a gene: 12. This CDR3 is CASRPGTSYPGFF. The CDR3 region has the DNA TGCGCCAGCAGACCCGGGACTAGCTATCCGGGGTTCTTC.